This T cell receptor beta chain appears in the sequencing data of a study of siplizumab effects on memory and regulatory T cells (dated by TCRdb to about 2019). About the full investigation: The effect of the anti-CD2 antibody siplizumab on alloreactive T-cell subsets was examined in allogeneic mixed lymphocyte reactions constructed from human PBMCs. General conclusions and limits of the study: Unstimulated naive T cells appeared more diverse than memory T cells, and naive cells seemed to contribute substantially to the alloresponse. For roughly 75-95% of proliferating CD4+ or CD8+ clones, no naive or memory phenotype could be assigned. Siplizumab significantly reduced the cumulative frequency of alloreactive sequences traceable to unstimulated CD4+ memory T cells. Sequences below about 10^-5 frequency were poorly captured, so only a minor fraction of alloreactive clones could be mapped to unstimulated subsets. Whether proliferating Tregs from siplizumab cultures actually had suppressive function was not functionally confirmed. Among mappable alloreactive CD4+ clones, an average Treg-derived fraction of about 69% was observed with siplizumab, compared with 26.9% in control reactions.

The library relied on the immunoSEQ multiplex PCR assay. Approximately 93,000 TCR templates per sample were assayed by the deep sequencing platform. Genomic DNA extracted from sorted T cells was used for TCRbeta CDR3 sequencing. The paper's data handling went like this. The R programming language was used for clonal analysis of the TCRbeta CDR3 data. Comparing unstimulated samples against CFSE-low samples taken after the reaction was how alloreactive CD4+ and CD8+ clones were defined. Regulatory or non-regulatory origin was assigned to alloreactive CD4+ clones by matching of sequences to sorted unstimulated Treg and non-Treg repertoires. In TCRdb, the immuneACCESS table is reduced to in-frame sequences with V and J assigned. These tables do not hold every clone; where another copy was compared, an unresolved V gene accounts for under half, and the others remain unexplained. V, J and clone size are those of that table, while D and trimming were read from the DNA. A total of 50,000 to 70,000 clones appear in this sample, 90% to 97% of them only once. The ten biggest clones cover about 0.1% of the sample.

In a few donor pairs, further sequencing was done on unstimulated CD8+ naive, CD4+ memory, CD8+ TEMRA, CD4+ naive and CD8+ effector memory subsets. Sorted unstimulated T cells and proliferating T cells recovered from mixed lymphocyte reactions underwent TCRbeta CDR3 sequencing. Fresh whole blood from ten HLA-typed healthy donors served as the source for isolating PBMCs. With regard to this clone: Its cognate antigen has yet to be identified. No much larger clonotype is one base removed from it; base qualities were not supplied.

The germline V gene (reference sequence) gives CDR1 as SEHNR and CDR2 as FQNEAQ. The CDR3 starts with the cysteine, ends with the phenylalanine, and has 12 residues. Only CDR3 DNA is held: 36 bases, read in frame from base 1. At the junction V is shortened by 5 bases and J by 7 bases, with 12 bases in between. The clonotype was recovered from a human donor in good health. Sequenced material: naive CD8+ T cells sorted from blood. Reading the label with the study, this specimen's cell subset or site is: unstimulated naive T cells. The chain uses TRBV7-9 and TRBJ2-7, with the D segment possibly TRBD1 or TRBD2, each aligning over 5 bases. The DNA reads as follows: TGTGCCAGCAGCGGGACGTCGGGAGAGCAGTACTTC. The encoded protein is CASSGTSGEQYF.